The T cell receptor beta chain described here comes from a study of early T cells in non-severe SARS-CoV-2 infection. This clonotype showed up just a few times. One entry per CDR3 protein, called by TCRdb with MiXCR from the 5' RACE reads. The sample contains roughly 60,000 distinct CDR3 sequences, 7% to 8% of which appear only once. Input material: whole blood. The clonotype was recovered from an adult who was a healthcare worker with PCR-confirmed SARS-CoV-2 infection or an uninfected control (not recorded which).

The CDR3 spells CATSDGLAGVNEQFF. The CDR3 DNA sequence: TGTGCCACCAGTGACGGACTAGCGGGAGTGAATGAGCAGTTCTTC. The chain combines TRBV24-1 with TRBJ2-1; TRBD2 matches 13 bases. CDR3 size: 15 residues. V lost 4 bases to trimming and J lost 7 bases; unmatched junction nucleotides: 3. In germline, CDR1 is KGHDR, CDR2 SFDVKD.